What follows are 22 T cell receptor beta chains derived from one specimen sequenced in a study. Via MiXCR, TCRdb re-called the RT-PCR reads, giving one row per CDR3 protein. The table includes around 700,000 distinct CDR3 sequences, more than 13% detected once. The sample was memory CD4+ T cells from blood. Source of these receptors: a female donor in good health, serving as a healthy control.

The CDR3 coding sequence is TGTGCCAGCACGAGGACGGAGAAAGCTTTCTTT. It translates to CASTRTEKAFF. V gene TRBV12-3 or TRBV12-4 combines with J gene TRBJ1-1; no definite D call. CDR3 length: 11 residues. Trimming left V 7 bases short and J 9 bases short, with 12 bases between.

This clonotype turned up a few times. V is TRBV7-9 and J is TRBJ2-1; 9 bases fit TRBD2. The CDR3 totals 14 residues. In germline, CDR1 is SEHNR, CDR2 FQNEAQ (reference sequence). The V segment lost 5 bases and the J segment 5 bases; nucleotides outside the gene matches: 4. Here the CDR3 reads CASSAVAGDNEQFF. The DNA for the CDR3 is TGTGCCAGCAGCGCGGTAGCGGGAGACAATGAGCAGTTCTTC.

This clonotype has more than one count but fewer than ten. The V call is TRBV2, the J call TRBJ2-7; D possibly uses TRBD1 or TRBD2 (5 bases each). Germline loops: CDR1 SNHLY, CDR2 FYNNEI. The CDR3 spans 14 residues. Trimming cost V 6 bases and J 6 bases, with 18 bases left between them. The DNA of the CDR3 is TGTGCCAGCAGCCCCGAGGGGTGGGGGTCCGAGCAGTACTTC. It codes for CASSPEGWGSEQYF.

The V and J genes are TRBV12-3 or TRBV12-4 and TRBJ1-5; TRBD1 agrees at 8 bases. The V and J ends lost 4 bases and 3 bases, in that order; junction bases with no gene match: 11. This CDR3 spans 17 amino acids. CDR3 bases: TGTGCCAGCAGTTCAGGATGGACAGGGTATTACAATCAGCCCCAGCATTTT. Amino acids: CASSSGWTGYYNQPQHF.

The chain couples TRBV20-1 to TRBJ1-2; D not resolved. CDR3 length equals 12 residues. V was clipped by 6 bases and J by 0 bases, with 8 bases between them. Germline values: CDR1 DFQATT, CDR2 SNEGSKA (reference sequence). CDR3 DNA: TGCAGTGCCAGCAGTTCTAACTATGGCTACACCTTC. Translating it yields CSASSSNYGYTF.

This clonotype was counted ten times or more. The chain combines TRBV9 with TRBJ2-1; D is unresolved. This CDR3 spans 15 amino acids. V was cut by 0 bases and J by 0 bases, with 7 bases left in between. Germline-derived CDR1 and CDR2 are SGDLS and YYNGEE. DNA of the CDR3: TGTGCCAGCAGCGTAGATCCGAGCTCCTACAATGAGCAGTTCTTC. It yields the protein CASSVDPSSYNEQFF.

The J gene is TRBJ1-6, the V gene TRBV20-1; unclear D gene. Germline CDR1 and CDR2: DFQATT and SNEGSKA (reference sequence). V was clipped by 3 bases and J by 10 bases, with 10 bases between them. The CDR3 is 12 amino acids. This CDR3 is CSASRTNSPLHF. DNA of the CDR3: TGCAGTGCTAGCCGGACCAACTCACCCCTCCACTTT.

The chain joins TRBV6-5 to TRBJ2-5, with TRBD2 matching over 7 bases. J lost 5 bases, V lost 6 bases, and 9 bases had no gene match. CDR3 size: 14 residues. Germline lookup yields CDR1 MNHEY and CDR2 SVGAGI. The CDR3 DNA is TGTGCCAGCAGCGCCGATCTAGCGGCGGAGACCCAGTACTTC. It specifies CASSADLAAETQYF.

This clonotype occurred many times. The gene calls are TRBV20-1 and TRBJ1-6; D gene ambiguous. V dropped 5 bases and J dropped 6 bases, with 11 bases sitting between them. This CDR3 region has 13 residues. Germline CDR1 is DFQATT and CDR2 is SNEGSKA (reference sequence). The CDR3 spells CSAGRPANSPLHF. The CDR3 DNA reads TGCAGTGCTGGACGGCCAGCTAATTCACCCCTCCACTTT.

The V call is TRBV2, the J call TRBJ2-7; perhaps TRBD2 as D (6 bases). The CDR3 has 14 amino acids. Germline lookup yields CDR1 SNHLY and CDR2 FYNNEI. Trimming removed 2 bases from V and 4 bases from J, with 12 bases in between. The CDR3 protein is CASSEWGVEYEQYF. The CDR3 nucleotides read TGTGCCAGCAGTGAATGGGGGGTAGAGTACGAGCAGTACTTC.

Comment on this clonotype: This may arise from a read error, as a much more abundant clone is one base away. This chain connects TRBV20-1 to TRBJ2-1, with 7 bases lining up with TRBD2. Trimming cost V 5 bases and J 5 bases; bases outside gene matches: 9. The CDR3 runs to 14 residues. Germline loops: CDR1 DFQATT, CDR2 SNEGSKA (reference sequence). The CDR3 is CSAAGTNGDNEQFF. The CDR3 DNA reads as TGCAGTGCTGCTGGGACTAACGGGGACAATGAGCAGTTCTTC.

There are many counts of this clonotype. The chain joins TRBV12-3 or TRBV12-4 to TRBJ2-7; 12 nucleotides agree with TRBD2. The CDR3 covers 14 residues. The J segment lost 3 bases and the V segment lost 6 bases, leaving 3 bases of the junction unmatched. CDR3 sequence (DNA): TGTGCCAGCAGGGGACTAGCGGGTAGCTACGAGCAGTACTTC. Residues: CASRGLAGSYEQYF.

The CDR3 nucleotides read TGTGCCAGCAGACCAGCGCGCTGGGACAATACCTACGAGCAGTACTTC. Protein sequence: CASRPARWDNTYEQYF. V and J are TRBV6-2 or TRBV6-3 and TRBJ2-7; D possibly corresponds to TRBD1 (6 bases). Germline V gene lookup returns CDR1 MNHEY and CDR2 SVGEGT. With 6 bases removed from V and 2 bases from J, the gap between germline ends came to 20 bases. The CDR3 covers 16 residues.

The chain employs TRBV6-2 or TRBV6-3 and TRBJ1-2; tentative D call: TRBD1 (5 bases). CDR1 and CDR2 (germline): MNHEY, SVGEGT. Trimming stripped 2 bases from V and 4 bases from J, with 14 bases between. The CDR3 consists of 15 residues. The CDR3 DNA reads TGTGCCAGCAGTTACGATGTCGACAGTCTCTATGGCTACACCTTC. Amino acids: CASSYDVDSLYGYTF.

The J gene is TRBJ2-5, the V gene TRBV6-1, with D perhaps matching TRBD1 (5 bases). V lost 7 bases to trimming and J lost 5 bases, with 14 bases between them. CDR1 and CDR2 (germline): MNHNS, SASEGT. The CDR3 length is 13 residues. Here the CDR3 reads CASKGRAVETQYF. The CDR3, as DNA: TGTGCCAGCAAGGGCAGGGCAGTGGAGACCCAGTACTTC.

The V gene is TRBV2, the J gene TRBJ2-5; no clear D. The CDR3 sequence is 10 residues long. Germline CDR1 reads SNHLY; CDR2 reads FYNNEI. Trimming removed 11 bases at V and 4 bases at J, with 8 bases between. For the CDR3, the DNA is TGTGCCGGGTCAAGAGAGACCCAGTACTTC. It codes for CAGSRETQYF.

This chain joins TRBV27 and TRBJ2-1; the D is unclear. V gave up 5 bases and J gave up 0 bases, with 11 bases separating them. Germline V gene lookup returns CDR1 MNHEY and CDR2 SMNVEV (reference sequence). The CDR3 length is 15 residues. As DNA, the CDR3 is TGTGCCAGCAGTCCCGCTTTGGGCTCCTACAATGAGCAGTTCTTC. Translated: CASSPALGSYNEQFF.

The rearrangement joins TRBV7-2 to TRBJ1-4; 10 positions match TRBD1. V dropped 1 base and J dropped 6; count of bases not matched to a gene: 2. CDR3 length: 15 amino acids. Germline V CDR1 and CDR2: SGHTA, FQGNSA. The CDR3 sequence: CASSLVTGGYEKLFF. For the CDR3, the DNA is TGTGCCAGCAGCTTAGTGACAGGGGGCTATGAAAAACTGTTTTTT.

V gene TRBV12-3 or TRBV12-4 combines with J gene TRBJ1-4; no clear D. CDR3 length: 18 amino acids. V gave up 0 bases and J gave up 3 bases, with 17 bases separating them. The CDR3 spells CASSLALSMNGANEKLFF. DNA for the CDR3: TGTGCCAGCAGTTTAGCCCTGAGCATGAATGGTGCTAATGAAAAACTGTTTTTT.

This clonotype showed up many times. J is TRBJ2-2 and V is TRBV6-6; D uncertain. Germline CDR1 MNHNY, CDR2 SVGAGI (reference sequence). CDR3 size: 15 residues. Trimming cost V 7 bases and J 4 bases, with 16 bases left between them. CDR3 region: CASNAGPTLTGELFF. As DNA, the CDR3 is TGTGCCAGCAACGCCGGGCCTACTCTCACCGGGGAGCTGTTTTTT.

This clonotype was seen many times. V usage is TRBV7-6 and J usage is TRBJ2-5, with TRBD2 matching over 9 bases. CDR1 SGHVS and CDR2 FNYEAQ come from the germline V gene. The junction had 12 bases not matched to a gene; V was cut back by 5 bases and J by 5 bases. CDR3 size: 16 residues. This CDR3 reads CASSPTLAGDEETQYF. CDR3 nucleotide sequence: TGTGCCAGCAGCCCTACCTTAGCGGGAGATGAGGAGACCCAGTACTTC.

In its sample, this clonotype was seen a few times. CDR3 in amino acids: CSAHQRTNEKLFF. For the CDR3, the DNA is TGCAGTGCTCATCAGCGAACTAATGAAAAACTGTTTTTT. The rearrangement joins TRBV20-1 to TRBJ1-4; D call uncertain. The germline V gene has CDR1 DFQATT and CDR2 SNEGSKA (reference sequence). There are 13 residues in the CDR3. V shed 5 bases and J shed 1 base, with 8 bases lying between them.